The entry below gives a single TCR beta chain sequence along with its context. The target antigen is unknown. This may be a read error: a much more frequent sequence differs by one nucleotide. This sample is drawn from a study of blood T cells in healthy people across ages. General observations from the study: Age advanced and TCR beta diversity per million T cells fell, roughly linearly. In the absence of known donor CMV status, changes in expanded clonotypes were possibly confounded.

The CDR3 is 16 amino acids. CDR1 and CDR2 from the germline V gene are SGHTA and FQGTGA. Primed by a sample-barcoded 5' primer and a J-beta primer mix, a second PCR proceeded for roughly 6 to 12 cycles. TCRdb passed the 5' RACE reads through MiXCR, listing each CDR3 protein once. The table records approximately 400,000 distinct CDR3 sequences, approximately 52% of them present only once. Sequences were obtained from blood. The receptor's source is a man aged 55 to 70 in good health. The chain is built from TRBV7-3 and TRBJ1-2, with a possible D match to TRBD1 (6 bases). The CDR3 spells CTSSLSGAQGIYGYTF. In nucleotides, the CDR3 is TGTACCAGCAGCTTATCGGGGGCACAGGGCATTTATGGCTACACCTTC. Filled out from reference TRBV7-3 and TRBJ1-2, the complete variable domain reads GAGVSQTPSNKVTEKGKYVELRCDPISGHTALYWYRQSLGQGPEFLIYFQGTGAADDSGLPNDRFFAVRPEGSVSTLKIQRTERGDSAVYLCTSSLSGAQGIYGYTFGSGTRLTVV.